This TCR beta chain was observed in a study of memory CD4+ T cells and cytomegalovirus serostatus. Notes on this clone: The target antigen is unknown.

CDR1 and CDR2 (germline): SEHNR, FQNEAQ (reference sequence). The CDR3 length is 16 residues. Trimming removed 6 bases from V and 2 bases from J, with 19 bases in between. Regarding the study as a whole: Of 164 reported CMV TCRbeta sequences, around 62 were found in memory CD4+ repertoires.

Source study methods: After removing out-of-frame reads, over 2 million distinct TCRbeta sequences remained. TCRdb keeps only in-frame clones here, not all; method: immunoSEQ multiplex PCR. Clone size and the V and J calls come from that table; the DNA yielded D and trimming. Among over 50,000 clones, roughly 72% were seen once, and the ten largest hold approximately 1.5%. The sort gate was single viable CD3+CD4+CD8-CD45RO+ cells for memory CD4+ T cells. Serum IgG to CMV pp150, pp28, p38 and p52 defined serostatus. Sequencing was carried out using memory CD4+ T cells from blood. The TCR sequence derives from an adult in good health and CMV-seronegative. This sequence joins TRBV7-9 and TRBJ1-2; weak D call: TRBD1 (5 bases). The CDR3 here is CASSKLHRSGNYGYTF. In DNA form, the CDR3 reads TGTGCCAGCAGTAAATTGCACAGGAGCGGGAACTATGGCTACACCTTC.